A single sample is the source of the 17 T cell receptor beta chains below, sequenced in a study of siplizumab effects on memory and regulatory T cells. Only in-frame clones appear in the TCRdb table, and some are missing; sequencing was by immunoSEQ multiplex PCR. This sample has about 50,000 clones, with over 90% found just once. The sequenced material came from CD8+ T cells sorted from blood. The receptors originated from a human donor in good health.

CDR3 coding DNA: TGTGCCAGCAGCTTGGGACTCGCTGAAGCTTTCTTT. Translated: CASSLGLAEAFF. The chain is built from TRBV5-6 and TRBJ1-1; D is uncertain. The V and J ends lost 0 bases and 6 bases respectively, with 6 bases between them. This CDR3 spans 12 amino acids. Germline CDR1 and CDR2: SGHDT and YYEEEE.

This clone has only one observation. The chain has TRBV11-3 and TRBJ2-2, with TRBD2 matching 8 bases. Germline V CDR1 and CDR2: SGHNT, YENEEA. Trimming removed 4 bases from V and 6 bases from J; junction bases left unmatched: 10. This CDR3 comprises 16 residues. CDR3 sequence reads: CASSSRSGTVAGELFF. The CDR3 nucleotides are TGTGCCAGCAGCTCCCGTAGCGGGACGGTAGCCGGGGAGCTGTTTTTT.

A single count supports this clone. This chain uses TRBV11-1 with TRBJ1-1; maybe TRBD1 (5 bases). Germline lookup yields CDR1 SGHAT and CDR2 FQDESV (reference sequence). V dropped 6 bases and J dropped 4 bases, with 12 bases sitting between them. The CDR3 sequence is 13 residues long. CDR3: CASSYDRITEAFF. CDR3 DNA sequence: TGTGCCAGCAGTTATGACAGAATCACTGAAGCTTTCTTT. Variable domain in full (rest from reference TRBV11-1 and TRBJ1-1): EAEVAQSPRYKITEKSQAVAFWCDPISGHATLYWYRQILGQGPELLVQFQDESVVDDSQLPKDRFSAERLKGVDSTLKIQPAELGDSAMYLCASSYDRITEAFFGQGTRLTVV.

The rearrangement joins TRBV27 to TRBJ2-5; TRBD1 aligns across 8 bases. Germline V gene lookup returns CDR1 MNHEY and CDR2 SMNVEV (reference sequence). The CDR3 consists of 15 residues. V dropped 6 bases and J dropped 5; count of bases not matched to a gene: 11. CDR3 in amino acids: CASSPGQALRETQYF. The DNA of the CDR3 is TGTGCCAGCAGCCCGGGACAGGCTCTCCGGGAGACCCAGTACTTC.

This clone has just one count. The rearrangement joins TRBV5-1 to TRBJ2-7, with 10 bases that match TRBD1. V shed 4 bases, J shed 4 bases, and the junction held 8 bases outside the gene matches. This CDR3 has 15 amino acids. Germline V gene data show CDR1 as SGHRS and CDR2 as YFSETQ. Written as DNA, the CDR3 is TGCGCCAGCAGCCGGGACAGGGGATGGGCTTACGAGCAGTACTTC. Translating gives CASSRDRGWAYEQYF.

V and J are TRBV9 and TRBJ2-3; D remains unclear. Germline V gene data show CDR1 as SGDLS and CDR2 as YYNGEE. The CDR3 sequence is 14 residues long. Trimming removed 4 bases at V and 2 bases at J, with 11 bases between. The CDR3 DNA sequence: TGTGCCAGCAGCCCCGAGAGAGTCACAGATACGCAGTATTTT. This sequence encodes CASSPERVTDTQYF. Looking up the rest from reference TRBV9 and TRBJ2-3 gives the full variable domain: DSGVTQTPKHLITATGQRVTLRCSPRSGDLSVYWYQQSLDQGLQFLIQYYNGEERAKGNILERFSAQQFPDLHSELNLSSLELGDSALYFCASSPERVTDTQYFGPGTRLTVL.

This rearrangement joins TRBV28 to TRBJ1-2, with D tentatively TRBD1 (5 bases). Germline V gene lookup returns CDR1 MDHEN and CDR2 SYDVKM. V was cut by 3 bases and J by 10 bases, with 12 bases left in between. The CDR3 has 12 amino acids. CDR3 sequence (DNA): TGTGCCAGCAGTTTCACGGGGCCCTTCTACACCTTC. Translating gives CASSFTGPFYTF.

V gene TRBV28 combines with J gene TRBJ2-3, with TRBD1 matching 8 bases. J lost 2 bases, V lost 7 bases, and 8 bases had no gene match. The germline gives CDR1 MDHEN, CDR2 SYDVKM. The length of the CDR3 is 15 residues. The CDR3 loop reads CASTRGPLLTDTQYF. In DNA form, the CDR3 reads TGTGCCAGCACCAGGGGGCCTTTACTCACAGATACGCAGTATTTT.

CDR3 residues: CAISEPGSNQPQHF. For the CDR3, the DNA is TGTGCCATCAGTGAGCCCGGGTCCAATCAGCCCCAGCATTTT. V gene TRBV10-3 combines with J gene TRBJ1-5; no reliable D call. This CDR3 comprises 14 residues. Germline CDR1 and CDR2: ENHRY and SYGVKD. The ends were cut back, 2 bases at V and 3 bases at J, with 8 bases in the middle.

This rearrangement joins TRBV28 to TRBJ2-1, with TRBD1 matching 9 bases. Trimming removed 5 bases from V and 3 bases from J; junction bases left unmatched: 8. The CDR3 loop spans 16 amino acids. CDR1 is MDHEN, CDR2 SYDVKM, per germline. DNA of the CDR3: TGTGCCAGCAGTCTTCCCTCGGGACAGGGCTACAATGAGCAGTTCTTC. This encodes CASSLPSGQGYNEQFF.

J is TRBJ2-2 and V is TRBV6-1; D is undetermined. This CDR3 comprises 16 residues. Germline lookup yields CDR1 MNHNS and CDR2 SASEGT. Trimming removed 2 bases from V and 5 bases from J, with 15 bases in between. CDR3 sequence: CASSEIVGLGTGELFF. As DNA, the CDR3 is TGTGCCAGCAGTGAAATTGTGGGGTTGGGGACCGGGGAGCTGTTTTTT.

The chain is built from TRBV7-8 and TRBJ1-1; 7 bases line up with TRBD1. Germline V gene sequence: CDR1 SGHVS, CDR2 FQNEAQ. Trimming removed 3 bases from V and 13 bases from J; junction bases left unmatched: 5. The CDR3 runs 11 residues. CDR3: CASSLGQIGFF. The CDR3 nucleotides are TGTGCCAGCAGCTTGGGACAGATTGGTTTCTTT.

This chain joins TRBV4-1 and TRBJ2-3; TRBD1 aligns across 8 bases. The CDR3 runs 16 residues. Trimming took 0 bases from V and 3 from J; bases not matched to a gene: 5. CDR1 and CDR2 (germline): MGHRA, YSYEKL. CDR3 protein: CASSQEHRGITDTQYF. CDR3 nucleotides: TGCGCCAGCAGCCAAGAACACAGGGGGATTACAGATACGCAGTATTTT.

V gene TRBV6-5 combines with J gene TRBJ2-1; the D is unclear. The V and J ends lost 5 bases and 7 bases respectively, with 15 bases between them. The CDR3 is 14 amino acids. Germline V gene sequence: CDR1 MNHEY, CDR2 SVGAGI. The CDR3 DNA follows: TGTGCCAGCAGTCCCGAGCCTGTCGGGAATGAGCAGTTCTTC. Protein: CASSPEPVGNEQFF.

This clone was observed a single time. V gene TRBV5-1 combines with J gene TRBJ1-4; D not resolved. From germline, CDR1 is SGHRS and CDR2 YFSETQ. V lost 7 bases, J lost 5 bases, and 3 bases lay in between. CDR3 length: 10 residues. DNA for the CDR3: TGCGCCAGCCTGAATGAAAAACTGTTTTTT. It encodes CASLNEKLFF.

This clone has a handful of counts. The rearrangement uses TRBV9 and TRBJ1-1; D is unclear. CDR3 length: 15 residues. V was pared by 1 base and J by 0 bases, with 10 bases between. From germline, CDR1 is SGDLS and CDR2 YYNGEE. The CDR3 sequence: CASSVTSAMNTEAFF. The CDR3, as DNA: TGTGCCAGCAGCGTAACGAGTGCGATGAACACTGAAGCTTTCTTT.

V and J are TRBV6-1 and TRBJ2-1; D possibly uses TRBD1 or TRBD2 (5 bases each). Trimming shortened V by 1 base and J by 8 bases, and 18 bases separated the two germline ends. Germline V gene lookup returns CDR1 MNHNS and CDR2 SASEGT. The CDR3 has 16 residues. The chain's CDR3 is CASSEVFGARGDEQFF. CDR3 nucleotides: TGTGCCAGCAGTGAAGTGTTCGGGGCACGGGGCGATGAGCAGTTCTTC.